The rows below give T cell receptor beta chains drawn from one sample of a study of shared clonotypes between healthy human individuals. Sequencing used immunoSEQ multiplex PCR; TCRdb keeps in-frame clones, though not all of them. The sample has roughly 1,000,000 clones; about 84% are singletons. What was sequenced was memory CD4+ T cells from PBMCs. These receptors originate from a man aged 18 to 29 in good health. Some clones in this sample may be carry-over from other donors' samples. Both conserved end residues are trimmed from each CDR3. The D gene is left open where the match is weak.

TRBJ2-7 15 TRBV28 NA ASSLPWKLGTSYEQY
TRBJ2-1 15 TRBV18 TRBD2 ASSPASGRGSYNEQF
TRBJ2-5 10 TRBV5-1 NA ASSPEEETQY
TRBJ2-5 13 TRBV2 NA ASSEARVVGETQY
TRBJ2-1 15 TRBV5-6 TRBD2 ASSHSRTSGRRNEQF
TRBJ1-2 10 TRBV29-1 NA LGGEVGYGYT
TRBJ1-5 10 TRBV19 NA ASSIVTQPQH
TRBJ1-1 11 TRBV30 NA AWNPRLNTEAF
TRBJ2-3 13 TRBV9 TRBD2 ASSVAEAGIDTQY
TRBJ2-2 14 TRBV28 NA ASSPGRRGNTGELF